The entry below gives a single TCR beta chain sequence along with its context. The data stem from a study of control samples from healthy donors and cancer patients. The protocol was immunoSEQ multiplex PCR, while the TCRdb copy is restricted to in-frame clones and leaves out a portion. The sample has some 410,000 clones, over 75% seen once; the top ten hold around 6.8%. The ends were cut back, 6 bases at V and 2 bases at J, with 10 bases in the middle. Germline CDR1 is SNHLY and CDR2 is FYNNEI. This CDR3 is 13 amino acids long. This chain joins TRBV2 and TRBJ2-5, with D unclear. Sequencing used PBMCs. The source is a man between 40 and 49 years old with head and neck cancer. CDR3 DNA: TGTGCCAGCAGGCTGGGCTTGCAAGAGACCCAGTACTTC. This encodes CASRLGLQETQYF. Full variable domain (missing parts from reference TRBV2 and TRBJ2-5): EPEVTQTPSHQVTQMGQEVILRCVPISNHLYFYWYRQILGQKVEFLVSFYNNEISEKSEIFDDQFSVERPDGSNFTLKIRSTKLEDSAMYFCASRLGLQETQYFGPGTRLLVL.